These T cell receptor beta chains were read from a single sample in a study of T cell responses to AZD1222 COVID-19 vaccine. Here immunoSEQ multiplex PCR was the method, and the copy in TCRdb shows in-frame clones only, minus some. The table has more than 110,000 clones, about 89% seen once. The sample here was peripheral blood, taken on day 0 of AZD1222 vaccination. The receptors were sampled from an adult in good health. Both conserved end residues are part of each CDR3. The D gene is left open where the match is weak. The size field is filled for only some rows; it gives once, few, many or a size class.

j_call: TRBJ1-2; clone_size: -; v_call: TRBV4-2; d_call: -; cdr3_nt: TGTGCCAGCAGTCCGGACAGACATTATAACTATGGCTACACCTTC; cdr3_aa: CASSPDRHYNYGYTF
j_call: TRBJ2-1; clone_size: -; v_call: TRBV9; d_call: TRBD2; cdr3_nt: TGTGCCAGCAGCATACGGGGACTAGCGGGAGGCGAGCAGTTCTTC; cdr3_aa: CASSIRGLAGGEQFF
j_call: TRBJ1-2; clone_size: -; v_call: TRBV30; d_call: -; cdr3_nt: TGTGCCTGGAGTCCACGGGGGGGAAACTATGGCTACACCTTC; cdr3_aa: CAWSPRGGNYGYTF
j_call: TRBJ1-2; clone_size: -; v_call: TRBV14; d_call: -; cdr3_nt: TGTGCCAGCAGTCCTTACGGTCGTGAGGGCTACACCTTC; cdr3_aa: CASSPYGREGYTF
j_call: TRBJ2-1; clone_size: -; v_call: TRBV7-3; d_call: -; cdr3_nt: TGTGCCAGCAGCCCATCCCCCGGGACCAACCCCCACTCCTACAATGAGCAGTTCTTC; cdr3_aa: CASSPSPGTNPHSYNEQFF
j_call: TRBJ2-7; clone_size: -; v_call: TRBV4-1; d_call: -; cdr3_nt: TGCGCCAGCAGCCAAGGAAATAACAGGGTGGGGTACGAGCAGTACTTC; cdr3_aa: CASSQGNNRVGYEQYF
j_call: TRBJ2-7; clone_size: -; v_call: TRBV27; d_call: TRBD2; cdr3_nt: TGTGCCAGCAGTCCAAGCGGGAGAGCCCAGACCTACGAGCAGTACTTC; cdr3_aa: CASSPSGRAQTYEQYF
j_call: TRBJ2-1; clone_size: -; v_call: TRBV6-4; d_call: -; cdr3_nt: TGTGCCAGCAGTGACTCCCCTGACTACAATGAGCAGTTCTTC; cdr3_aa: CASSDSPDYNEQFF
j_call: TRBJ2-5; clone_size: -; v_call: TRBV5-1; d_call: TRBD2; cdr3_nt: TGCGCCAGCAGCTCAGGGTTAGCGGGAGGGTACCAAGAGACCCAGTACTTC; cdr3_aa: CASSSGLAGGYQETQYF
j_call: TRBJ1-1; clone_size: once; v_call: TRBV19; d_call: -; cdr3_nt: TGTGCCAGTAGTATGAACACTGAAGCTTTCTTT; cdr3_aa: CASSMNTEAFF
j_call: TRBJ1-5; clone_size: -; v_call: TRBV2; d_call: TRBD1; cdr3_nt: TGTGCCAGCAGCATTGACAGGGGAGGGACTCAGCCCCAGCATTTT; cdr3_aa: CASSIDRGGTQPQHF
j_call: TRBJ1-1; clone_size: once; v_call: TRBV6-1; d_call: -; cdr3_nt: TGTGCCAGCAGTGAACCGGGGGCGAACACTGAAGCTTTCTTT; cdr3_aa: CASSEPGANTEAFF
j_call: TRBJ2-3; clone_size: -; v_call: TRBV15; d_call: -; cdr3_nt: TGTGCCACCAGCAGAGGCGGGTCTAGCACAGATACGCAGTATTTT; cdr3_aa: CATSRGGSSTDTQYF
j_call: TRBJ1-1; clone_size: -; v_call: TRBV20-1; d_call: -; cdr3_nt: TGCAGTGCTAGAGTACTCCCTGAAGCTTTCTTT; cdr3_aa: CSARVLPEAFF
j_call: TRBJ1-5; clone_size: -; v_call: TRBV7-9; d_call: -; cdr3_nt: TGTGCCAGCAGCGTCCAAGGGCAAGGCAATCAGCCCCAGCATTTT; cdr3_aa: CASSVQGQGNQPQHF
j_call: TRBJ1-1; clone_size: -; v_call: TRBV28; d_call: TRBD1; cdr3_nt: TGTGCCAGCAGTGGACAGGGGCGGTACACTGAAGCTTTCTTT; cdr3_aa: CASSGQGRYTEAFF
j_call: TRBJ1-3; clone_size: -; v_call: TRBV7-9; d_call: -; cdr3_nt: TGTGCCAGCAGCTTAATAGATCCGAGTGGTGACACCATATATTTT; cdr3_aa: CASSLIDPSGDTIYF
j_call: TRBJ1-2; clone_size: -; v_call: TRBV13; d_call: TRBD1; cdr3_nt: TGTGCCAGCAGCACGGGGGACAGGGAATATGGCTACACCTTC; cdr3_aa: CASSTGDREYGYTF
j_call: TRBJ1-6; clone_size: -; v_call: TRBV2; d_call: -; cdr3_nt: TGTGCCAGCAAGGCCCGGACCGACTCCTATAATTCACCCCTCCACTTT; cdr3_aa: CASKARTDSYNSPLHF
j_call: TRBJ1-2; clone_size: few; v_call: TRBV12-3/TRBV12-4; d_call: TRBD1; cdr3_nt: TGTGCCAGCCGGGAGGGACAGGGAATGAAGGACACCTTC; cdr3_aa: CASREGQGMKDTF
j_call: TRBJ1-2; clone_size: -; v_call: TRBV7-3; d_call: -; cdr3_nt: TGTGCCAGCAGTCCGACAGGAGCTGACCTCTATGGCTACACCTTC; cdr3_aa: CASSPTGADLYGYTF
j_call: TRBJ1-2; clone_size: -; v_call: TRBV12-5; d_call: -; cdr3_nt: TGTGCTAGTGGTTTGCAGGGCTATGGCTACACCTTC; cdr3_aa: CASGLQGYGYTF
j_call: TRBJ1-1; clone_size: -; v_call: TRBV20-1; d_call: -; cdr3_nt: TGCAGTGCTAGTTCGGTGAACACTGAAGCTTTCTTT; cdr3_aa: CSASSVNTEAFF
j_call: TRBJ1-4; clone_size: -; v_call: TRBV5-5; d_call: -; cdr3_nt: TGTGCCAGCAGCTGGACGCCACAGACAACTAATGAAAAACTGTTTTTT; cdr3_aa: CASSWTPQTTNEKLFF
j_call: TRBJ2-4; clone_size: -; v_call: TRBV6-5; d_call: TRBD1; cdr3_nt: TGTGCCAGCACTCAAGGACAGGGGAGGCTGAACATTCAGTACTTC; cdr3_aa: CASTQGQGRLNIQYF
j_call: TRBJ2-1; clone_size: -; v_call: TRBV29-1; d_call: TRBD2; cdr3_nt: TGCAGCGTTGGAGCGGGAGGAGATATTTACAATGAGCAGTTCTTC; cdr3_aa: CSVGAGGDIYNEQFF
j_call: TRBJ2-4; clone_size: few; v_call: TRBV5-1; d_call: TRBD2; cdr3_nt: TGCGCCAGCAGCCTAGGGACTAGCGGGGAAGACATTCAGTACTTC; cdr3_aa: CASSLGTSGEDIQYF
j_call: TRBJ1-1; clone_size: -; v_call: TRBV5-1; d_call: -; cdr3_nt: TGCGCCAGCAGCTTGGTTTCGGGTGAAGCTTTCTTT; cdr3_aa: CASSLVSGEAFF
j_call: TRBJ1-2; clone_size: -; v_call: TRBV3-1/TRBV3-2; d_call: -; cdr3_nt: TGTGCCAGCAGCCCCAGTTTTACACAGGGAACGTGGAACCTAGTCGATGGCTACACCTTC; cdr3_aa: CASSPSFTQGTWNLVDGYTF
j_call: TRBJ2-7; clone_size: -; v_call: TRBV7-2; d_call: -; cdr3_nt: TGTGCCAGCAGCTTCCGTCCATACGAGCAGTACTTC; cdr3_aa: CASSFRPYEQYF
j_call: TRBJ1-2; clone_size: -; v_call: TRBV12-3/TRBV12-4; d_call: -; cdr3_nt: TGTGCCAGCAGCCCCCGCGGGGCCGGCTACACCTTC; cdr3_aa: CASSPRGAGYTF
j_call: TRBJ2-1; clone_size: -; v_call: TRBV3-1/TRBV3-2; d_call: -; cdr3_nt: TGTGCCAGCAGCCAATTAGTGGATGAGCAGTTCTTC; cdr3_aa: CASSQLVDEQFF
j_call: TRBJ2-3; clone_size: -; v_call: TRBV19; d_call: -; cdr3_nt: TGTGCCAGTAGTATTTCCACAGATACGCAGTATTTT; cdr3_aa: CASSISTDTQYF
j_call: TRBJ1-5; clone_size: -; v_call: TRBV7-2; d_call: -; cdr3_nt: TGTGCCAGCAGCCAAGGGCAGGGAGGTGTCCAGCCCCAGCATTTT; cdr3_aa: CASSQGQGGVQPQHF
j_call: TRBJ2-2; clone_size: -; v_call: TRBV11-2; d_call: TRBD2; cdr3_nt: TGTGCCAGCAGCTTCACAGCGGGGGTGAACACCGGGGAGCTGTTTTTT; cdr3_aa: CASSFTAGVNTGELFF
j_call: TRBJ1-3; clone_size: -; v_call: TRBV19; d_call: -; cdr3_nt: TGTGCCAGTAGTATGACAGGCCTCTCTGGAAACACCATATATTTT; cdr3_aa: CASSMTGLSGNTIYF